This passage covers 5 T cell receptor beta chains from one sample sequenced in a study of cytomegalovirus exposure and HLA in healthy donors. Primers included in the PCR were 60 Vbeta and 13 Jbeta primers. Clones were sequenced by immunoSEQ multiplex PCR, and TCRdb holds only the in-frame ones, with some missing. The table lists approximately 88,000 clones, approximately 80% of them singletons. Input material: PBMCs. The source of these receptors is a man younger than 35 in good health and CMV-seronegative.

The rearrangement links TRBV18 to TRBJ2-7; 7 nucleotides match TRBD1. Per germline, CDR1 KGHSH and CDR2 LQKENI. Trimming at V came to 3 bases and at J to 2 bases, leaving 7 bases not matched to a gene. This CDR3 region has 15 residues. CDR3 DNA: TGTGCCAGCTCACCGCCGACAGGGACAGCCTACGAGCAGTACTTC. It encodes CASSPPTGTAYEQYF.

The table lists this clone with a few counts. At one end, the junction sequence differs from germline, possibly due to a read error. The V call is TRBV7-9, the J call TRBJ2-7; TRBD2 agrees at 8 bases. CDR3 length: 16 residues. Germline values: CDR1 SEHNR, CDR2 FQNEAQ (reference sequence). In nucleotides, the CDR3 is TGTTCCAGCAGCGGACTAGCACAAACCCTGTCCTACGAGCAGTACTTC. It specifies CSSSGLAQTLSYEQYF.

The chain joins TRBV6-5 to TRBJ2-7; 8 bases line up with TRBD1. The CDR3 extends over 14 amino acids. Trimming cost V 6 bases and J 3 bases; bases outside gene matches: 7. Per germline, CDR1 MNHEY and CDR2 SVGAGI. The CDR3, as DNA: TGTGCCAGCAGGGGCCGGGACAGGCTCTACGAGCAGTACTTC. Protein sequence: CASRGRDRLYEQYF.

The genes are TRBV7-3 and TRBJ1-1; TRBD1 matches 12 bases. The CDR3 is 16 residues long. Germline-derived CDR1 and CDR2 are SGHTA and FQGTGA. V dropped 3 bases and J dropped 6; count of bases not matched to a gene: 8. CDR3 amino acids: CASSFRDRGRSAEAFF. The CDR3 DNA is TGTGCCAGCAGCTTCCGGGACAGGGGGCGATCCGCTGAAGCTTTCTTT.

The chain recombines TRBV13 with TRBJ2-7; D might be TRBD2 (5 bases). The CDR3 length is 13 residues. The V end was cut by 5 bases, the J end by 3 bases, with 11 bases between. The germline gives CDR1 PRHDT, CDR2 FYEKMQ (reference sequence). CDR3 loop: CASSPYGNYEQYF. The DNA for the CDR3 is TGTGCCAGCAGCCCCTACGGGAACTACGAGCAGTACTTC.